Listed below are T cell receptor beta chains from one sample, sequenced in a study of CD8+CD57+ T cells in acquired aplastic anemia. TCRdb reprocessed the reads with MiXCR, giving one entry per CDR3 protein. The table includes 90,000 to 130,000 distinct CDR3 sequences, about half detected once. The sample was sorted CD4+, CD8+, or CD8+CD57+ T cells (not recorded which) from PBMCs. Receptors were obtained from a human donor in good health, serving as a control. Each CDR3 is given with its conserved first and last residue. Each record gives: V gene, D gene, J gene, clone size, CDR3 DNA, CDR3 protein. The D gene is left open where the match is weak. Not all rows give a size; the values are once, few, many and, for expanded clones, a class.

TRBV9,.,TRBJ2-2,few,TGTGCCAGCAGCGTAGGAGTCAGGGTGGGGAACACCGGGGAGCTGTTTTTT,CASSVGVRVGNTGELFF
TRBV11-2,.,TRBJ2-6,.,TGTGCCAGCAGCTTGAAGGTTAGCTCTGGGGCCAACGTCCTGACTTTC,CASSLKVSSGANVLTF
TRBV29-1,TRBD1,TRBJ2-1,.,TGCAGCGTACCTTCCGGGACAGACAATGAGCAGTTCTTC,CSVPSGTDNEQFF
TRBV2,TRBD1,TRBJ1-2,.,TGTGCCAGCAGTGGACAGGGTCGTGGCCACACCTTC,CASSGQGRGHTF
TRBV19,.,TRBJ1-5,.,TGTGCCAGTAGTATTGTCAATCAGCCCCAGCATTTT,CASSIVNQPQHF
TRBV19,.,TRBJ2-2,many,TGTGCCAGTAGGGCCGGCGAGCGGGACACCGGGGAGCTGTTTTTT,CASRAGERDTGELFF
TRBV2,.,TRBJ1-2,.,TGTGCCAGCGGGGACACCTATGGCTACACCTTC,CASGDTYGYTF
TRBV7-6,.,TRBJ1-1,many,TGTGCCAGCAGCTTAAATCCCGGGCGGTTGGGGAAGGGCACTGAAGCTTTCTTT,CASSLNPGRLGKGTEAFF
TRBV7-6,TRBD1,TRBJ1-1,.,TGTGCCAGCAGCTCCGGACAGGGTGAAGCTTTCTTT,CASSSGQGEAFF
TRBV13,TRBD2,TRBJ2-7,many,TGTGCCAGCAGCTTAGGGGGAGCGGGGGCCCACGAGCAGTACTTC,CASSLGGAGAHEQYF
TRBV20-1,TRBD2,TRBJ2-5,.,TGCAGTGCTAGAGGGGGATGGACTAGCGGGGGAACCGCCGGATTGGAGACCCAGTACTTC,CSARGGWTSGGTAGLETQYF
TRBV10-3,TRBD1,TRBJ1-5,.,TGTGCCACCGGGACAGGGCAGGGGGCTCAGCCCCAGCATTTT,CATGTGQGAQPQHF
TRBV30,.,TRBJ1-1,many,TGTGCCTGGGGACGGGGGAACACTGAAGCTTTCTTT,CAWGRGNTEAFF
TRBV10-2,.,TRBJ1-1,.,TGCGCCAGCAGAGAGAACACTGAAGCTTTCTTT,CASRENTEAFF
TRBV20-1,TRBD1,TRBJ1-5,.,TGCAGTGCTAGTAGACAGGGAGGAAATCAGCCCCAGCATTTT,CSASRQGGNQPQHF
TRBV12-3/TRBV12-4,.,TRBJ2-5,many,TGTGCCAGCAGCCTCGACATCCTACAAGAGACCCAGTACTTC,CASSLDILQETQYF
TRBV9,.,TRBJ1-2,.,TGTGCCAGCAGCGTAGAGGGCTGGGGTGATGGCTACACCTTC,CASSVEGWGDGYTF
TRBV2,.,TRBJ2-1,once,TGTGCCAGCAGCAGGGCCACCTACTACAATGAGCAGTTCTTC,CASSRATYYNEQFF
TRBV7-9,TRBD1,TRBJ2-5,.,TGTGCCAGCAACCAGGGGGCGCAAGAGACCCAGTACTTC,CASNQGAQETQYF
TRBV19,.,TRBJ1-6,.,TGTGCCAGTAGTCAAGTCGGGGAGGGTCATAATTCACCCCTCCACTTT,CASSQVGEGHNSPLHF
TRBV19,.,TRBJ1-1,.,TGTGCCAGTAGTAGGGACGGGGACCTTGAAGCTTTCTTC,CASSRDGDLEAFF
TRBV10-3,TRBD1,TRBJ1-3,.,TGTGCCATCAGTGCAGGGGACAGGGGATCTGGAAACACCATATATTTT,CAISAGDRGSGNTIYF
TRBV12-3/TRBV12-4,.,TRBJ1-5,.,TGTGCTGCTCATCGGGCAGCCAACCATCAGCCCCAGCATTTT,CAAHRAANHQPQHF
TRBV7-8,TRBD2,TRBJ2-1,.,TGTGCCAGTAGTATCCTAGCGGGGGATGAGCAGTTCTTC,CASSILAGDEQFF
TRBV7-8,.,TRBJ1-2,.,TGTGCCAGCAGCTTAGGCTCATACAGCCTTTACTATGGCTACACCTTC,CASSLGSYSLYYGYTF
TRBV4-2,.,TRBJ2-1,.,TGTGCCAGCAGCCAAGAATCTGGCGGGCTCTACAATGAGCAGTTCTTC,CASSQESGGLYNEQFF
TRBV5-1,TRBD1,TRBJ2-3,.,TGCGCCAGCAGCTTGGAGGGGGCCGGGTCAGATACGCAGTATTTT,CASSLEGAGSDTQYF